The rows below give T cell receptor beta chains drawn from one sample of a study of lymphopenia after photon versus proton radiotherapy. The protocol was immunoSEQ multiplex PCR, while the TCRdb copy is restricted to in-frame clones and leaves out a portion. The data hold about 16,000 clones, with 80% to 90% observed a single time. The sequenced sample was peripheral blood, obtained from a patient treated with proton-based radiotherapy. These receptor sequences come from a man between 65 and 85 years old with pancreatic cancer. The CDR3 runs from the conserved cysteine through the conserved F or W. Fields, in order: V gene, CDR3 length, D gene, J gene, clone size, CDR3 DNA, CDR3 protein. A D gene is named only where the DNA matches it firmly. Part of the rows lack a size; the others show once, few, many or a class for expanded clones.

v_call: TRBV25-1
cdr3_length: 15
d_call: TRBD1
j_call: TRBJ1-1
clone_size: .
cdr3_nt: TGTGCCAGCAGTGACCTGGGACAGGGAGGCACTGAAGCTTTCTTT
cdr3_aa: CASSDLGQGGTEAFF

v_call: TRBV11-2
cdr3_length: 15
d_call: .
j_call: TRBJ2-3
clone_size: .
cdr3_nt: TGTGCCAGCAGCTTAACCTCCCAGTATGAAGATACGCAGTATTTT
cdr3_aa: CASSLTSQYEDTQYF

v_call: TRBV14
cdr3_length: 14
d_call: .
j_call: TRBJ2-2
clone_size: once
cdr3_nt: TGTGCCAGCAGCCAAGATCTCGGGTCCGGGGAGCTGTTTTTT
cdr3_aa: CASSQDLGSGELFF

v_call: TRBV7-8
cdr3_length: 14
d_call: .
j_call: TRBJ2-5
clone_size: .
cdr3_nt: TGTGCCAGCAGCTTACGACGCACACAAGAGACCCAGTACTTC
cdr3_aa: CASSLRRTQETQYF

v_call: TRBV7-6
cdr3_length: 15
d_call: .
j_call: TRBJ2-7
clone_size: once
cdr3_nt: TGTGCCAGCAGCCCGGTGTCGAGTGGGGGGTACGAGCAGTACTTC
cdr3_aa: CASSPVSSGGYEQYF

v_call: TRBV5-1
cdr3_length: 14
d_call: .
j_call: TRBJ1-1
clone_size: few
cdr3_nt: TGCGCCAGCAGCGCCCGGGAAAGTGACACTGAAGCTTTCTTT
cdr3_aa: CASSARESDTEAFF

v_call: TRBV18
cdr3_length: 17
d_call: TRBD2
j_call: TRBJ2-1
clone_size: .
cdr3_nt: TGTGCCAGCTCACTGCGTCATAATAGCGGGTACTACAATGAGCAGTTCTTC
cdr3_aa: CASSLRHNSGYYNEQFF

v_call: TRBV7-2
cdr3_length: 15
d_call: TRBD2
j_call: TRBJ2-7
clone_size: .
cdr3_nt: TGTGCCAGCAGTCAACTAGCGGTACTCTCCTACGAGCAGTACTTC
cdr3_aa: CASSQLAVLSYEQYF

v_call: TRBV5-4
cdr3_length: 16
d_call: .
j_call: TRBJ2-1
clone_size: .
cdr3_nt: TGTGCCAGCAGCTTGGCAGGCGGTACCTCCTACAATGAGCAGTTCTTC
cdr3_aa: CASSLAGGTSYNEQFF

v_call: TRBV5-1
cdr3_length: 14
d_call: .
j_call: TRBJ1-1
clone_size: .
cdr3_nt: TGCGCCAGCAGCTTGGCGGACCCGGGAACTGAAGCTTTCTTT
cdr3_aa: CASSLADPGTEAFF

v_call: TRBV15
cdr3_length: 17
d_call: TRBD2
j_call: TRBJ2-6
clone_size: .
cdr3_nt: TGTGCCACCAGCAGACCTAGCGGGACTTCTGGGGCCAACGTCCTGACTTTC
cdr3_aa: CATSRPSGTSGANVLTF

v_call: TRBV2
cdr3_length: 15
d_call: TRBD1
j_call: TRBJ1-2
clone_size: .
cdr3_nt: TGTGCCAGCGTAGACCCTTCGACAGGGAACTATGGCTACACCTTC
cdr3_aa: CASVDPSTGNYGYTF

v_call: TRBV30
cdr3_length: 15
d_call: .
j_call: TRBJ1-5
clone_size: .
cdr3_nt: TGTGCCTGGAGTGTGGGGGAGCTCCCCAATCAGCCCCAGCATTTT
cdr3_aa: CAWSVGELPNQPQHF

v_call: TRBV6-5
cdr3_length: 14
d_call: .
j_call: TRBJ2-7
clone_size: .
cdr3_nt: TGTGCCAGCAGTTACTCGGGTCTGTCCTACGAGCAGTACTTC
cdr3_aa: CASSYSGLSYEQYF

v_call: TRBV19
cdr3_length: 17
d_call: .
j_call: TRBJ1-1
clone_size: .
cdr3_nt: TGTGCCAGTAGTACCGGATTGATAACAGGAATGAACACTGAAGCTTTCTTT
cdr3_aa: CASSTGLITGMNTEAFF

v_call: TRBV2
cdr3_length: 16
d_call: .
j_call: TRBJ1-3
clone_size: .
cdr3_nt: TGTGCCAGCAGTTGGGACGGAAGAGCTTCTGGAAACACCATATATTTT
cdr3_aa: CASSWDGRASGNTIYF